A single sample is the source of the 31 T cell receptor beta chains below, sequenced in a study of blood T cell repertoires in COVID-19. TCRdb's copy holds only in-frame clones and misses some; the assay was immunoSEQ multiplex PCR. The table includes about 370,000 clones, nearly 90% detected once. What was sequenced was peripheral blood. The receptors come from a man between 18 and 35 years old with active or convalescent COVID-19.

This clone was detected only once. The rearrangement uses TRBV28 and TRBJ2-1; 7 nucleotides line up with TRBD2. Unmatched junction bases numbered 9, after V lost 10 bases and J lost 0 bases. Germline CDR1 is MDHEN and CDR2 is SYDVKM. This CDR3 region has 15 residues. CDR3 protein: CATHSGYSSYNEQFF. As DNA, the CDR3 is TGTGCCACCCATAGCGGGTACAGCTCCTACAATGAGCAGTTCTTC.

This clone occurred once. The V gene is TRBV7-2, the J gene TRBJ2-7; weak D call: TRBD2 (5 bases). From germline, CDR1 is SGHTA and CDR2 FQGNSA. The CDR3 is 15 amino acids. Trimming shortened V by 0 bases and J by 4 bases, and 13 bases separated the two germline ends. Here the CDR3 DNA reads TGTGCCAGCAGCTTAGCCGGGGAAGGTGGATACGAGCAGTACTTC. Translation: CASSLAGEGGYEQYF.

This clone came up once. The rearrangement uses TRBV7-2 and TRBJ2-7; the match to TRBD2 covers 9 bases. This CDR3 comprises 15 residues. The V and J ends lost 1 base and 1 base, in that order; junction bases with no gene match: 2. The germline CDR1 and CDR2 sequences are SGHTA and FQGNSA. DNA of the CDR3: TGTGCCAGCAGCTTAGACAGCGGGAGGTCCTACGAGCAGTACTTC. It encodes CASSLDSGRSYEQYF.

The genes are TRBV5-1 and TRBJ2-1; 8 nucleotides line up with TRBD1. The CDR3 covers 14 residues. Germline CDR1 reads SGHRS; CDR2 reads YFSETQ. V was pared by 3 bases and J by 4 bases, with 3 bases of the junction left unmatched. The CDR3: CASSSQGVYNEQFF. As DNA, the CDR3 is TGCGCCAGCAGCTCACAGGGGGTATACAATGAGCAGTTCTTC.

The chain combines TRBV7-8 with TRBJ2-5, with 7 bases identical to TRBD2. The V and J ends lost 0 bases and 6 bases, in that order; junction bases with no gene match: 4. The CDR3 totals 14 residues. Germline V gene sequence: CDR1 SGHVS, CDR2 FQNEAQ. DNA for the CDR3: TGTGCCAGCAGCTTAGCGGGGGGGTCAAAGACCCAGTACTTC. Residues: CASSLAGGSKTQYF.

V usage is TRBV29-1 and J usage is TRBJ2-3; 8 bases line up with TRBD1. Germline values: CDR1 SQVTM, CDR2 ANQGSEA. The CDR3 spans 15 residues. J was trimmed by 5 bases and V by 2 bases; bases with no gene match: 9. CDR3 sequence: CSVEWWEQGVDTQYF. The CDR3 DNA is TGCAGCGTTGAATGGTGGGAACAGGGGGTAGATACGCAGTATTTT.

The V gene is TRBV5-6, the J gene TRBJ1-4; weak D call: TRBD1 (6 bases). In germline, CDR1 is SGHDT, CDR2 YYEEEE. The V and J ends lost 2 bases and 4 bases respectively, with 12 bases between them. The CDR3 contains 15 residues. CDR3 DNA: TGTGCCAGCAGCTTAATCAGGGGATTTAATGAAAAACTGTTTTTT. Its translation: CASSLIRGFNEKLFF.

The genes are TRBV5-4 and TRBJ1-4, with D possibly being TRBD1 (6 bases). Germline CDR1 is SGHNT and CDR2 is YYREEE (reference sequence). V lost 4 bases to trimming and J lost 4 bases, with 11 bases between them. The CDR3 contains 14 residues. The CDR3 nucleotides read TGTGCCAGCAGCGCGACAGGCTTTAATGAAAAACTGTTTTTT. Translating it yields CASSATGFNEKLFF.

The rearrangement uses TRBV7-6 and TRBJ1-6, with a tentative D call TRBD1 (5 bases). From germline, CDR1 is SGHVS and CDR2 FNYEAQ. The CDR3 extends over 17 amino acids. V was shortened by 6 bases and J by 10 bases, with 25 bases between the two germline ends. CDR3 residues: CASSASPGVSQGSPLHF. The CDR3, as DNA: TGTGCCAGCAGTGCCTCCCCGGGGGTCAGCCAGGGATCACCCCTCCACTTT.

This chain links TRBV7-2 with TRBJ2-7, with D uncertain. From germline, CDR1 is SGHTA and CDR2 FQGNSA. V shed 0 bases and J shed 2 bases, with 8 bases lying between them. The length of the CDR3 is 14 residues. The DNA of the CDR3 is TGTGCCAGCAGCTTAGCGGCCAGGACCTACGAGCAGTACTTC. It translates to CASSLAARTYEQYF.

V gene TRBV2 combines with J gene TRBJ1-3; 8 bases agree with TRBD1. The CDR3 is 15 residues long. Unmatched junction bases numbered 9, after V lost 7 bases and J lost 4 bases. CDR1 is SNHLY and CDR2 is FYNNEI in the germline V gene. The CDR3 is CASTKTGAIGNTIYF. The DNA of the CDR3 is TGTGCCAGCACCAAGACAGGGGCCATAGGAAACACCATATATTTT.

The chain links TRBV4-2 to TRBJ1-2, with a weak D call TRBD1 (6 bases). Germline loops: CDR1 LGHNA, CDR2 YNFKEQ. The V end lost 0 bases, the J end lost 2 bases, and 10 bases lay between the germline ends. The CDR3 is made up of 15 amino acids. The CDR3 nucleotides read TGTGCCAGCAGCCAAGATCTGGGGACAAACTATGGCTACACCTTC. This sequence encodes CASSQDLGTNYGYTF.

The CDR3 DNA reads as TGCGCCACGGACGGGACAGGGAACGGGGAGCTGTTTTTT. This gives the protein CATDGTGNGELFF. V and J are TRBV10-2 and TRBJ2-2; 9 nucleotides align to TRBD1. CDR3 length: 13 residues. Germline CDR1 WSHSY, CDR2 SAAADI. V was clipped by 10 bases and J by 7 bases; unmatched bases: 7.

In nucleotides, the CDR3 is TGTGCCAGCAGCCCGGGACAGGGCGGCCCCTACGAGCAGTACTTC. It codes for CASSPGQGGPYEQYF. V is TRBV7-3 and J is TRBJ2-7; 9 bases are a match to TRBD1. Germline V gives CDR1 SGHTA, CDR2 FQGTGA. Unmatched junction bases numbered 7, after V lost 5 bases and J lost 2 bases. This CDR3 is 15 amino acids long.

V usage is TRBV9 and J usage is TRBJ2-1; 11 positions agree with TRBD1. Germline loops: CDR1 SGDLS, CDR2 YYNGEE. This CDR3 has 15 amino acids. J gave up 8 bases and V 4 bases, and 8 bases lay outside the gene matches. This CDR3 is CASSPGQGAGDEQFF. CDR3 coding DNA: TGTGCCAGCAGCCCCGGACAGGGGGCTGGCGATGAGCAGTTCTTC. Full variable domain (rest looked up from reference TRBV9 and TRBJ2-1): DSGVTQTPKHLITATGQRVTLRCSPRSGDLSVYWYQQSLDQGLQFLIQYYNGEERAKGNILERFSAQQFPDLHSELNLSSLELGDSALYFCASSPGQGAGDEQFFGPGTRLTVL.

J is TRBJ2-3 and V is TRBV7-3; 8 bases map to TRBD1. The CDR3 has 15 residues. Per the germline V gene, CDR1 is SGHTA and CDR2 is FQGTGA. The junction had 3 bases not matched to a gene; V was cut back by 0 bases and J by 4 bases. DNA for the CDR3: TGTGCCAGCAGCTTAACCACAGGGGGATCAGATACGCAGTATTTT. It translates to CASSLTTGGSDTQYF. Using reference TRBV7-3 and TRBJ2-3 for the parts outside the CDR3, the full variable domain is GAGVSQTPSNKVTEKGKYVELRCDPISGHTALYWYRQSLGQGPEFLIYFQGTGAADDSGLPNDRFFAVRPEGSVSTLKIQRTERGDSAVYLCASSLTTGGSDTQYFGPGTRLTVL.

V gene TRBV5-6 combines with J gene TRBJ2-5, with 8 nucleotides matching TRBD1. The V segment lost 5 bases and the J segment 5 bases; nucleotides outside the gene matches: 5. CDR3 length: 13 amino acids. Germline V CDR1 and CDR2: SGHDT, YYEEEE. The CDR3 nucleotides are TGTGCCAGCAGTTGGACAGGGCCGGAGACCCAGTACTTC. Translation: CASSWTGPETQYF.

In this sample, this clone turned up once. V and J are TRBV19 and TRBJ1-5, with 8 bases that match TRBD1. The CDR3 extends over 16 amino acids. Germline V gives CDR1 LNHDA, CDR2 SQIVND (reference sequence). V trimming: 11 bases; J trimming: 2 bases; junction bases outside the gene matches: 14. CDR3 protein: CASHGQGYVGNQPQHF. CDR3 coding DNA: TGTGCCTCACACGGACAGGGATATGTTGGCAATCAGCCCCAGCATTTT.

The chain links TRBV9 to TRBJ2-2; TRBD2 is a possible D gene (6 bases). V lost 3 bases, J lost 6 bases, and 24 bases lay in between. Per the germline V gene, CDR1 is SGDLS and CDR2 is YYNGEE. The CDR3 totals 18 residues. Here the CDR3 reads CASSGFGTAFSVAGELFF. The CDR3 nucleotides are TGTGCCAGCAGCGGATTTGGGACTGCTTTTTCGGTGGCCGGGGAGCTGTTTTTT.

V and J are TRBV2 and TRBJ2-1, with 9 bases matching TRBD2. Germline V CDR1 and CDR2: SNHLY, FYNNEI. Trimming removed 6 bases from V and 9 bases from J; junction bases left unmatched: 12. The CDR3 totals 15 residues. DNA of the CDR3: TGTGCCAGCAGGCGACTTGCGGGAGGGCCTAGTGAGCAGTTCTTC. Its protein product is CASRRLAGGPSEQFF.

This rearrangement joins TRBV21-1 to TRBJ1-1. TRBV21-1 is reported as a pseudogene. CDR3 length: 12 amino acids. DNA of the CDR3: TGTGCCAGCACCGCGGAGGAGGCAGAAGCTTTCTTT. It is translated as CASTAEEAEAFF.

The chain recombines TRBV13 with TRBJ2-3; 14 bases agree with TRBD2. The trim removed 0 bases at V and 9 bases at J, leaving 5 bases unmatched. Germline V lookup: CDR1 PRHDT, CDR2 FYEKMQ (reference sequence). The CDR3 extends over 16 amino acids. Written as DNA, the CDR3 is TGTGCCAGCAGCTTAGGCGGGACTAGCGGGAGTGGGACGCAGTATTTT. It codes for CASSLGGTSGSGTQYF.

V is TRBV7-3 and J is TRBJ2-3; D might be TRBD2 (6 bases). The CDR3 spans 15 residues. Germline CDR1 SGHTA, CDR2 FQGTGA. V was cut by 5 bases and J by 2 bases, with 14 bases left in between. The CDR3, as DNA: TGTGCCAGCAGCCCGACCGGGAGCCCCACAGATACGCAGTATTTT. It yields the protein CASSPTGSPTDTQYF. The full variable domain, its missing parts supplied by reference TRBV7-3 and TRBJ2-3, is GAGVSQTPSNKVTEKGKYVELRCDPISGHTALYWYRQSLGQGPEFLIYFQGTGAADDSGLPNDRFFAVRPEGSVSTLKIQRTERGDSAVYLCASSPTGSPTDTQYFGPGTRLTVL.

The CDR3 spells CASWGGGFTDTQYF. DNA for the CDR3: TGTGCCAGCTGGGGGGGTGGTTTCACAGATACGCAGTATTTT. The chain employs TRBV10-3 and TRBJ2-3, with 7 positions matching TRBD2. The CDR3 is 14 residues long. J lost 2 bases, V lost 10 bases, and 9 bases had no gene match. The germline gives CDR1 ENHRY, CDR2 SYGVKD.

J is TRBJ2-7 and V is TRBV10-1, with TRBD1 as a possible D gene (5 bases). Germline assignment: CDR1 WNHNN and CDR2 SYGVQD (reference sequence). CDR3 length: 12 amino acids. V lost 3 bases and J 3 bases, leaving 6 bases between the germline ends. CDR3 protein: CASSEQVYEQYF. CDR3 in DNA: TGCGCCAGCAGTGAACAGGTCTACGAGCAGTACTTC.

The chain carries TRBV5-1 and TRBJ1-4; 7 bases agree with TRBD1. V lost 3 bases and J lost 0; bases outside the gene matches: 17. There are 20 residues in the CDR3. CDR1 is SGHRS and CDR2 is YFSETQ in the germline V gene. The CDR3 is CASSSREQRGLFATNEKLFF. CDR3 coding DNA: TGCGCCAGCAGCTCACGAGAACAAAGGGGGCTATTTGCAACTAATGAAAAACTGTTTTTT.

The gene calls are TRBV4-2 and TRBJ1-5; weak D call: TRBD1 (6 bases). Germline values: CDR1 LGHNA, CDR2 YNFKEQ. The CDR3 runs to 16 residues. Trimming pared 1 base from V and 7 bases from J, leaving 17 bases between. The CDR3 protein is CASSQGSKQGTQPQHF. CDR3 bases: TGTGCCAGCAGCCAAGGGTCAAAACAGGGTACGCAGCCCCAGCATTTT.

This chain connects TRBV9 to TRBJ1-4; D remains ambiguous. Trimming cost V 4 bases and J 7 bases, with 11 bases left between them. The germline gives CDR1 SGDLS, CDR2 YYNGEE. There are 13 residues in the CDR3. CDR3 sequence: CASSLTAGEKLFF. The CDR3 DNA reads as TGTGCCAGCAGCCTCACTGCGGGTGAAAAACTGTTTTTT.

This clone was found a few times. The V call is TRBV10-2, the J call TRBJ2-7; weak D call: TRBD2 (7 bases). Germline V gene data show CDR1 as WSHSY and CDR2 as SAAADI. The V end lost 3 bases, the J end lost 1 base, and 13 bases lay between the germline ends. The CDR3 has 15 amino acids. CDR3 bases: TGCGCCAGCAGTGATTCCAGGGGAGGGTCCTACGAGCAGTACTTC. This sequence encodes CASSDSRGGSYEQYF.

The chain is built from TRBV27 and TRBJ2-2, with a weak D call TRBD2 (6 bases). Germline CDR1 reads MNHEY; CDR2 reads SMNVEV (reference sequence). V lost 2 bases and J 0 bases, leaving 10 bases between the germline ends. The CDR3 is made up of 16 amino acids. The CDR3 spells CASSLRTNANTGELFF. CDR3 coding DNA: TGTGCCAGCAGTTTAAGGACTAACGCGAACACCGGGGAGCTGTTTTTT.

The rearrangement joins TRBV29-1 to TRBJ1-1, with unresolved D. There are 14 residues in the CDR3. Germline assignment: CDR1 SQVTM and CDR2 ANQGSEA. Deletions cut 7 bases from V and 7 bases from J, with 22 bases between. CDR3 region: CSAQILDLGVEAFF. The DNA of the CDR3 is TGCAGCGCACAAATACTCGACCTGGGCGTTGAAGCTTTCTTT.